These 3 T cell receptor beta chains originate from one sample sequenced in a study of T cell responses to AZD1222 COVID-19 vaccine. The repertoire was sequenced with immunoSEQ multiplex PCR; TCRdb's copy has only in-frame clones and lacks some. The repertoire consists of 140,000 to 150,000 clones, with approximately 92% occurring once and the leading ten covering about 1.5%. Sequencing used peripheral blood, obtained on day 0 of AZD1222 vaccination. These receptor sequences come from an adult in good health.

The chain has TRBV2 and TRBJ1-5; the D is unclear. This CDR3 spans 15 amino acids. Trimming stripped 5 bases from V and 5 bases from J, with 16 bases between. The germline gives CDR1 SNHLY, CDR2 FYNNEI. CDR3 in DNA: TGTGCCAGCAGTTCTAACTTTAGGGTGGATCAGCCCCAGCATTTT. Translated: CASSSNFRVDQPQHF.

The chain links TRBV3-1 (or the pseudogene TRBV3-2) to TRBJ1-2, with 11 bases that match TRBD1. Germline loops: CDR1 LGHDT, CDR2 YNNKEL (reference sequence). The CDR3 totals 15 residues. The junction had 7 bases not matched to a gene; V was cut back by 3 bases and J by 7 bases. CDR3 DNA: TGTGCCAGCAGCCAGGGGGACAGGGGGGCTGGTGGCTACACCTTC. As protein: CASSQGDRGAGGYTF.

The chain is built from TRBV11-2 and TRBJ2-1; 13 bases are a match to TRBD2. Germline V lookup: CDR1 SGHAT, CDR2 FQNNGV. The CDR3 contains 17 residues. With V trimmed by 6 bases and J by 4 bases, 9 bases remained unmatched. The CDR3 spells CASRKLAGGPRYNEQFF. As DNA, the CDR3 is TGTGCCAGCAGAAAACTAGCGGGGGGGCCTAGGTACAATGAGCAGTTCTTC.